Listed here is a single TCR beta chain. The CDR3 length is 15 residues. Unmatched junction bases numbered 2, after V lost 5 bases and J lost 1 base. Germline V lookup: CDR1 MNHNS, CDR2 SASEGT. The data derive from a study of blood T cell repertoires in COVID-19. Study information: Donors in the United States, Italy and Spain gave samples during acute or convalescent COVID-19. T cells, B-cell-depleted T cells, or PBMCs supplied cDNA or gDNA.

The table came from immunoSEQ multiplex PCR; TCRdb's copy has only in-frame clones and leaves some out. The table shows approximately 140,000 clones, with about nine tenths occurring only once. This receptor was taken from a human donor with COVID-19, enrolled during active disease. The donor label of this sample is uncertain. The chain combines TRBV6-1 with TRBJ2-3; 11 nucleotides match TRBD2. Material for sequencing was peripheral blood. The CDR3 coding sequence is TGTGCCAGCAGTAAACTAGCGGGAGGCACAGATACGCAGTATTTT. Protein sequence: CASSKLAGGTDTQYF.